The table lists the clone carrying this TCR beta chain with a few counts. Sequencing templates came from extracted RNA that was reverse transcribed into cDNA. The assay was immunoSEQ multiplex PCR, and TCRdb's table has in-frame clones only and misses some. Of about 110,000 clones listed, under 60% are singletons. The sample originates from a study of CD8+ T cells in alopecia areata. CDR3 length equals 11 residues. The V end was cut by 7 bases, the J end by 10 bases, with 12 bases between. CDR1 SGHRS and CDR2 YFSETQ come from the germline V gene. The chain carries TRBV5-1 and TRBJ2-1; D might be TRBD2 (6 bases). The clonotype comes from a human donor with alopecia areata. The sample taken for sequencing was NKG2D-low CD8+ T cells sorted from blood. The CDR3 DNA reads as TGCGCCAGCCGATCTAGCGAGGAGCAGTTCTTC. This encodes CASRSSEEQFF.